The clone carrying this TCR beta chain ranks as medium-sized in terms of frequency. Its antigen is still unknown. The read halts 3 residues ahead of the CDR3 end, with the missing end drawn from the germline J gene. CFSE-labeled recipient PBMCs were cultured more than five days with irradiated graft donor PBMCs, then FACS-sorted. This entry comes from a study of Tregs in tolerant kidney transplant recipients. Libraries were prepared by immunoSEQ multiplex PCR; TCRdb keeps only in-frame clonotypes and omits some of them. The record lists about 2,000 clones, of which the ten most abundant hold over 5.5%. CDR1 and CDR2 (germline): ENHRY, SYGVKD. The J segment lost 5 bases and the V segment lost 3 bases, leaving 6 bases of the junction unmatched. This CDR3 region has 16 residues. Study conclusions and caveats: Tregs expanded with activated donor B cells seemed most donor-specific. Biological reproducibility was not directly addressed in this study. Few patients were studied, so findings need validation in larger groups.

The starting material was CD8+ T cells from blood cultured with allogeneic cells, obtained before the transplant. This clonotype originated in a human patient who received a combined kidney and bone marrow transplant. V gene TRBV10-3 combines with J gene TRBJ2-1; 11 positions agree with TRBD2. The CDR3 is CAISDTSGSANNEQFF. CDR3 DNA, as far as it was read: TGTGCCATCAGTGATACTAGCGGGAGTGCAAACAATGAG.